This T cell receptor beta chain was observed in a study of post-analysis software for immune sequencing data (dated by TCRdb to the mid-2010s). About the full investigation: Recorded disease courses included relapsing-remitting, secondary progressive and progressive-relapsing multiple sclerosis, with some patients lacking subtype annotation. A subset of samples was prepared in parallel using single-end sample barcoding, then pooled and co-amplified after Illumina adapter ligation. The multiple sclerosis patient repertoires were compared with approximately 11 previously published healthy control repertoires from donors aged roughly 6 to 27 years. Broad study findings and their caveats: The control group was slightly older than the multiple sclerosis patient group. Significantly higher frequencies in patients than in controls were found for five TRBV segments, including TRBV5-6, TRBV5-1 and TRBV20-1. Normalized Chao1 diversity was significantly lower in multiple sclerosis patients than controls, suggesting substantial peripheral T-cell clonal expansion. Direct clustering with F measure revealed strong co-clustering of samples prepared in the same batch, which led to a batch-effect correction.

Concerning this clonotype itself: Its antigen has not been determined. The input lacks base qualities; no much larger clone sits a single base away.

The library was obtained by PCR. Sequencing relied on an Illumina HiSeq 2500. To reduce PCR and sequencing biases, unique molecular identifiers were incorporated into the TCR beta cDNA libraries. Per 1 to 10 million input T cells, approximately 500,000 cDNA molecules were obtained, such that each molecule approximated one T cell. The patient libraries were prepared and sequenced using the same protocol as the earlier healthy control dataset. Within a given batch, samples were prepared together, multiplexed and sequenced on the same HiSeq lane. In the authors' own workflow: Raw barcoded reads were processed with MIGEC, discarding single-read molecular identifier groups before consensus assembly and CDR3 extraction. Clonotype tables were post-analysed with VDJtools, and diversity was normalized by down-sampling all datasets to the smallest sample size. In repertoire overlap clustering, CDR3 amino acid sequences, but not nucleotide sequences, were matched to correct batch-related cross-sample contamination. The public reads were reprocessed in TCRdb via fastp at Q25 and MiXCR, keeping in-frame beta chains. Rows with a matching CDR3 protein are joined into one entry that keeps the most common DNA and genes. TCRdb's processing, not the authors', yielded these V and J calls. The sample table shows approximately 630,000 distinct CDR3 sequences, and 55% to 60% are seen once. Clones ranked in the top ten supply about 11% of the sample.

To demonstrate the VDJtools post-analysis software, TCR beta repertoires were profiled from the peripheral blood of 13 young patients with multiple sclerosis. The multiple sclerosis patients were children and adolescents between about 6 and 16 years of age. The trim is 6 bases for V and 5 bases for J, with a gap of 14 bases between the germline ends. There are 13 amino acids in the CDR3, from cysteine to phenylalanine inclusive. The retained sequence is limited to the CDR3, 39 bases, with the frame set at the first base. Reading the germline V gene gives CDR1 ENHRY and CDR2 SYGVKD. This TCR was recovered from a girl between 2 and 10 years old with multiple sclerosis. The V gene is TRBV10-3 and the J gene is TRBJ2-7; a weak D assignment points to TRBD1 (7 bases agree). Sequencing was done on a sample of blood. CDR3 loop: CAIRGRGENEQYF. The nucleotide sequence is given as TGTGCCATCAGAGGCAGGGGGGAGAACGAGCAGTACTTC.